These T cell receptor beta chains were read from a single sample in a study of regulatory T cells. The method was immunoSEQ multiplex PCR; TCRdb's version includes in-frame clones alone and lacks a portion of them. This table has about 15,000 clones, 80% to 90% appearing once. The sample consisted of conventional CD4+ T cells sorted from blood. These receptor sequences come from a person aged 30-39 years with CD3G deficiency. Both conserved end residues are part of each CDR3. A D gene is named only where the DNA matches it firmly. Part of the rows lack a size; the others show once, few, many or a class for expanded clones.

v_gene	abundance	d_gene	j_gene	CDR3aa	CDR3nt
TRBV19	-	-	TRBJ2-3	CASRQGTDTQYF	TGTGCCAGTAGACAGGGCACAGATACGCAGTATTTT
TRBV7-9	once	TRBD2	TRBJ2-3	CASVPRGGTADTQYF	TGTGCCAGCGTACCACGGGGGGGCACGGCGGATACGCAGTATTTT
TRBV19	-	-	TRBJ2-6	CASSISGANVLTF	TGTGCCAGTAGTATATCTGGGGCCAACGTCCTGACTTTC
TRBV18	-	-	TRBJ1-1	CASSPNRGGTEAFF	TGTGCCAGCTCACCGAATAGGGGGGGCACTGAAGCTTTCTTT
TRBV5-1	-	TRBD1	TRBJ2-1	CASSSLTGTGNNEQFF	TGCGCCAGCAGCTCCTTGACCGGGACAGGGAACAATGAGCAGTTCTTC
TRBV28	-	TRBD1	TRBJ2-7	CASSLGNKGQGNQGSYEQYF	TGTGCCAGCAGTTTAGGGAATAAGGGACAGGGGAATCAAGGCTCCTACGAGCAGTACTTC
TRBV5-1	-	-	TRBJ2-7	CASSFGVGNEQYF	TGCGCCAGCAGCTTCGGCGTAGGAAACGAGCAGTACTTC
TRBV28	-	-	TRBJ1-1	CASSLGQRNTEAFF	TGTGCCAGCAGCTTAGGACAGAGGAACACTGAAGCTTTCTTT
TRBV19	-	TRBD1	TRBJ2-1	CASSIRGTGGPSSYNEQFF	TGTGCCAGTAGTATCCGGGGGACAGGGGGACCGAGCTCCTACAATGAGCAGTTCTTC
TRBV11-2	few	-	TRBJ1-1	CASSWQGRTEAFF	TGTGCCAGCAGCTGGCAGGGAAGGACTGAAGCTTTCTTT
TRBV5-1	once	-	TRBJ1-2	CASSYTGKANYGYTF	TGCGCCAGCAGCTATACGGGGAAAGCTAACTATGGCTACACCTTC
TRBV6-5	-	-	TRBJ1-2	CASSRQAYGYTF	TGTGCCAGCAGTCGACAGGCTTATGGCTACACCTTC
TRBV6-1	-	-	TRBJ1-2	CASSPLMGRWDGYTF	TGTGCCAGCAGCCCCCTCATGGGGCGATGGGATGGCTACACCTTC
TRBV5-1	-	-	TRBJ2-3	CASSLNDRRDTQYF	TGCGCCAGCAGCTTGAACGATAGGCGGGATACGCAGTATTTT
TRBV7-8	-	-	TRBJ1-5	CASSLVQGQPQHF	TGTGCCAGCAGCTTGGTGCAGGGGCAGCCCCAGCATTTT
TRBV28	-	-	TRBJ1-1	CASSLSQGWTEAFF	TGTGCCAGCAGTCTTAGCCAGGGATGGACTGAAGCTTTCTTT
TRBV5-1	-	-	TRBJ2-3	CASSLDGEARDTQYF	TGCGCCAGCAGCTTGGATGGGGAGGCGCGGGATACGCAGTATTTT
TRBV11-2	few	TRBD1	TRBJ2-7	CASSQTGTGRLKEQYF	TGTGCCAGCAGCCAAACTGGGACAGGGAGGTTGAAGGAGCAGTACTTC
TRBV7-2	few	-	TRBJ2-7	CASSPTRTGEQYF	TGTGCCAGCAGCCCAACTCGGACGGGGGAGCAGTACTTC
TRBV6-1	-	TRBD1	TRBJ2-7	CASRGSGGTYEQYF	TGTGCCAGCAGAGGCTCAGGGGGTACCTACGAGCAGTACTTC
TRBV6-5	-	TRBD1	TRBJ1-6	CASSYLGQGSSPLHF	TGTGCCAGCAGTTACCTCGGACAGGGGAGTTCACCCCTCCACTTT
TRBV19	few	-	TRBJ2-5	CASSLGRGNRETQYF	TGTGCCAGTAGTCTCGGCCGAGGAAATAGAGAGACCCAGTACTTC
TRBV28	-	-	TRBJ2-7	CASSPGSSQFYEQYF	TGTGCCAGCAGTCCAGGATCGAGTCAATTCTACGAGCAGTACTTC
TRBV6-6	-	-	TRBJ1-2	CASSLPGRGYGYTF	TGTGCCAGCAGCCTTCCTGGACGAGGCTATGGCTACACCTTC
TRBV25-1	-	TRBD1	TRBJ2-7	CATNRPGGNEQYF	TGTGCCACCAATCGGCCAGGGGGCAACGAGCAGTACTTC
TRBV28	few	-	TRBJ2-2	CASSRRTVNTGELFF	TGTGCCAGCAGTCGCCGGACAGTAAACACCGGGGAGCTGTTTTTT
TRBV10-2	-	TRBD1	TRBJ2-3	CASSESGGADTQYF	TGCGCCAGCAGTGAGTCAGGGGGCGCGGATACGCAGTATTTT
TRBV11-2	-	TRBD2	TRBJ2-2	CASSPTLRLARPTGELFF	TGTGCCAGCAGCCCAACCCTACGACTAGCGCGTCCCACCGGGGAGCTGTTTTTT
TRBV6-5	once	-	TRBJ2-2	CASRSQGTGELFF	TGTGCCAGCAGGTCACAGGGCACCGGGGAGCTGTTTTTT
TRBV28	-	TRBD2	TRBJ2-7	CASREGTSAGLKYF	TGTGCCAGCAGGGAGGGGACTAGCGCTGGTTTGAAGTACTTC
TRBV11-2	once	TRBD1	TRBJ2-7	CASSLGAGGNFYEQYF	TGTGCCAGCAGCTTAGGGGCAGGGGGTAACTTTTACGAGCAGTACTTC
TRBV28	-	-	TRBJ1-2	CASSPIRSGDYGYTF	TGTGCCAGCAGTCCGATAAGATCGGGGGACTATGGCTACACCTTC
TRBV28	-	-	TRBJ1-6	CASSDPKRPYNSPLHF	TGTGCCAGCAGTGACCCCAAAAGGCCCTATAATTCACCCCTCCACTTT
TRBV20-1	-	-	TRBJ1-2	CSANGGRGYTF	TGCAGTGCTAATGGGGGCCGTGGCTACACCTTC
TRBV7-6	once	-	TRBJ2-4	CASSPRSVKGVKNIQYF	TGTGCCAGCAGCCCCCGTTCGGTAAAGGGGGTCAAAAACATTCAGTACTTC
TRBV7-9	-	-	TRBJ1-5	CASSRGNQPQHF	TGTGCCAGCAGCCGTGGCAATCAGCCCCAGCATTTT
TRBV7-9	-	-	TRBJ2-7	CASSASEVREQYF	TGTGCCAGCAGCGCGTCGGAGGTCCGCGAGCAGTACTTC
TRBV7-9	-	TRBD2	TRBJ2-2	CASSSGTSGNTGELFF	TGTGCCAGCAGCTCTGGGACTAGCGGGAACACCGGGGAGCTGTTTTTT
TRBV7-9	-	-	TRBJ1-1	CASTPGAADEAFF	TGTGCCAGCACCCCTGGGGCAGCCGATGAAGCTTTCTTT
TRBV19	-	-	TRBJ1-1	CASSRLGLRGTTEAFF	TGTGCCAGTAGCCGACTGGGACTTAGGGGGACCACTGAAGCTTTCTTT
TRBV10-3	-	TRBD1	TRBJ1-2	CAISDTDRGREGYTF	TGTGCCATCAGTGACACGGACAGGGGGCGAGAGGGCTACACCTTC
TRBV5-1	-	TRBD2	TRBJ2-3	CASSPGGKSDTQYF	TGCGCCAGCAGCCCGGGGGGGAAATCGGATACGCAGTATTTT
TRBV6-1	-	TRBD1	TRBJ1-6	CASSRDRDNSPLHF	TGTGCCAGCAGTAGGGACAGGGATAATTCACCCCTCCACTTT
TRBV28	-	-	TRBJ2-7	CASSPGGGQVYEQYF	TGTGCCAGCAGTCCTGGGGGGGGGCAGGTCTACGAGCAGTACTTC
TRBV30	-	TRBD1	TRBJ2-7	CAWSRDRAYEQYF	TGTGCCTGGAGTCGCGACAGGGCTTACGAGCAGTACTTC
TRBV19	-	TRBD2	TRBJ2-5	CASTKGRGGLKTQYF	TGTGCCAGTACCAAGGGGCGCGGGGGGCTGAAGACCCAGTACTTC
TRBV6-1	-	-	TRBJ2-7	CASSFGPRHEQYF	TGTGCCAGCAGTTTTGGCCCCAGGCACGAGCAGTACTTC
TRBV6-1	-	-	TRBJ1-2	CASSERKVGREIYGYTF	TGTGCCAGCAGTGAGAGAAAGGTCGGCAGGGAGATCTATGGCTACACCTTC
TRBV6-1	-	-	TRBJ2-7	CASSLETLYEQYF	TGTGCCAGCAGCCTTGAGACCCTCTACGAGCAGTACTTC
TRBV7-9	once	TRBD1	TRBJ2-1	CASSLMGQLNEQFF	TGTGCCAGCAGCTTAATGGGACAGCTCAATGAGCAGTTCTTC
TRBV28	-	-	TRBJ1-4	CASSLRRGTNEKLFF	TGTGCCAGCAGTTTGCGGCGAGGGACTAATGAAAAACTGTTTTTT